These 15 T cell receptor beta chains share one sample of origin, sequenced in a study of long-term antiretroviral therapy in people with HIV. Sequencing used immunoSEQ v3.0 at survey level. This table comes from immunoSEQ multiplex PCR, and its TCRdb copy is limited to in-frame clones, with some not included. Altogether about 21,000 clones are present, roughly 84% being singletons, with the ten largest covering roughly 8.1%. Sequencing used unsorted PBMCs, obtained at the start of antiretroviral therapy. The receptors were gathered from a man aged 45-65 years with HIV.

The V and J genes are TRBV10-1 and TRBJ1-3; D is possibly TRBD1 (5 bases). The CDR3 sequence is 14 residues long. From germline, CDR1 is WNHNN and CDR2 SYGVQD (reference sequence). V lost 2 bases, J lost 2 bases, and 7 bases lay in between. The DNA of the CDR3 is TGCGCCAGCAGTGAGACAGGCCCTGGAAACACCATATATTTT. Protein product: CASSETGPGNTIYF.

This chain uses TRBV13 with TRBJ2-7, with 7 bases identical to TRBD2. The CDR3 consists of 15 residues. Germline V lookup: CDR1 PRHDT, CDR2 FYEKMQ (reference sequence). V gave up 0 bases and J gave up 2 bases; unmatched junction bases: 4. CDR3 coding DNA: TGTGCCAGCAGCTTAGGAGGAGGGAGGGCCTACGAGCAGTACTTC. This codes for CASSLGGGRAYEQYF.

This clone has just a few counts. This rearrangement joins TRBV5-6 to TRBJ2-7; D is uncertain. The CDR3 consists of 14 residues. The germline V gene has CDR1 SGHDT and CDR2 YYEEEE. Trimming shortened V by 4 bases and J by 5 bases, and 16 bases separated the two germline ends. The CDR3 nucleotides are TGTGCCAGCAGCGATTGGATAACCTACCACGAGCAGTACTTC. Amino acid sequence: CASSDWITYHEQYF. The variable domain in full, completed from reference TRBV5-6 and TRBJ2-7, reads DAGVTQSPTHLIKTRGQQVTLRCSPKSGHDTVSWYQQALGQGPQFIFQYYEEEERQRGNFPDRFSGHQFPNYSSELNVNALLLGDSALYLCASSDWITYHEQYFGPGTRLTVT.

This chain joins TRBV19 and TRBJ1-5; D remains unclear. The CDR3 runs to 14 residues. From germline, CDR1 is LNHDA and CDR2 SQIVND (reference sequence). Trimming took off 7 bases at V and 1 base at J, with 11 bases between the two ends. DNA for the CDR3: TGTGCCAGTAAGAGAGGGCACAGCAATCAGCCCCAGCATTTT. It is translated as CASKRGHSNQPQHF. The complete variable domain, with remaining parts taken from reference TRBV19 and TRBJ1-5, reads DGGITQSPKYLFRKEGQNVTLSCEQNLNHDAMYWYRQDPGQGLRLIYYSQIVNDFQKGDIAEGYSVSREKKESFPLTVTSAQKNPTAFYLCASKRGHSNQPQHFGDGTRLSIL.

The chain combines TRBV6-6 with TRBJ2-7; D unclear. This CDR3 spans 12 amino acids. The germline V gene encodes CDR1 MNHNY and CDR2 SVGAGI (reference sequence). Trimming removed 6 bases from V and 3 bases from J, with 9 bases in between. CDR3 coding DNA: TGTGCCAGCAGCCCCCAACTCTACGAGCAGTACTTC. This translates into CASSPQLYEQYF.

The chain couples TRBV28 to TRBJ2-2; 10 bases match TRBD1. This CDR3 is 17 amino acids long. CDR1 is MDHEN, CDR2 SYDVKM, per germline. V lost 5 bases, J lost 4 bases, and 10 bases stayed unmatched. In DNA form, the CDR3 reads TGTGCCAGCAGTCCGTCCGGGACAGGGGCGTTCACCGGGGAGCTGTTTTTT. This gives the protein CASSPSGTGAFTGELFF.

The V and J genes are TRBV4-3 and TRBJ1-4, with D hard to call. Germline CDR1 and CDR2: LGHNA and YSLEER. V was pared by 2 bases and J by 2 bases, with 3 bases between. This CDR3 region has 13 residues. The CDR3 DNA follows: TGCGCCAGCAGCCAACGGACTAATGAAAAACTGTTTTTT. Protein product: CASSQRTNEKLFF.

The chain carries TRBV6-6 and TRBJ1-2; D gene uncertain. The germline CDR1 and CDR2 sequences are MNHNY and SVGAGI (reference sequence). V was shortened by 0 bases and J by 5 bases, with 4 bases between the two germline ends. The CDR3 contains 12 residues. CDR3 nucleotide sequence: TGTGCCAGCAGTTACTCTCCATATGGCTACACCTTC. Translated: CASSYSPYGYTF.

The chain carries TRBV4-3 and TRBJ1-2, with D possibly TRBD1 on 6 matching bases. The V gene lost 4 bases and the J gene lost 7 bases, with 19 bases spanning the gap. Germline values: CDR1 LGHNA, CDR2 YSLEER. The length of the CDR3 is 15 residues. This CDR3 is CASSRVAGDPSGYTF. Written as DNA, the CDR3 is TGCGCCAGCAGCCGAGTCGCAGGGGACCCTAGTGGCTACACCTTC.

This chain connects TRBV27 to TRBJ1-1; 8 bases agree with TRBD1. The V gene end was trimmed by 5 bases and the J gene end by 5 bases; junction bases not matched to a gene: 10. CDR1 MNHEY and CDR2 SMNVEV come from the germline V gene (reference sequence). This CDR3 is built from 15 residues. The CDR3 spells CASSPWTGTVTEAFF. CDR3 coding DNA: TGTGCCAGCAGTCCCTGGACAGGGACGGTGACTGAAGCTTTCTTT.

CDR3 amino acids: CASSMGTAYEQYF. The CDR3 nucleotides are TGTGCCAGCAGTATGGGGACAGCCTACGAGCAGTACTTC. This chain uses TRBV11-2 with TRBJ2-7, with 7 bases aligning to TRBD1. The CDR3 is 13 amino acids. Germline V gives CDR1 SGHAT, CDR2 FQNNGV. Trimming removed 6 bases from V and 2 bases from J; junction bases left unmatched: 4.

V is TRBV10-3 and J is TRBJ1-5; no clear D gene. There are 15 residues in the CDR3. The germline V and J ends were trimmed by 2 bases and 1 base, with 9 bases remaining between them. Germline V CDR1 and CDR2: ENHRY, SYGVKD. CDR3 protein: CAISEDGSSNQPQHF. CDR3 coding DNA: TGTGCCATCAGTGAGGACGGATCAAGCAATCAGCCCCAGCATTTT.

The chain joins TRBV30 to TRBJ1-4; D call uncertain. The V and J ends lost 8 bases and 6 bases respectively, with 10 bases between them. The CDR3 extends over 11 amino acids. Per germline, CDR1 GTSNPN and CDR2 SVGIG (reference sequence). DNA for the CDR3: TGTGCCGGAACGCGAGATGAAAAACTGTTTTTT. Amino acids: CAGTRDEKLFF. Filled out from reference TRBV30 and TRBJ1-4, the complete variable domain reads SQTIHQWPATLVQPVGSPLSLECTVEGTSNPNLYWYRQAAGRGLQLLFYSVGIGQISSEVPQNLSASRPQDRQFILSSKKLLLSDSGFYLCAGTRDEKLFFGSGTQLSVL.

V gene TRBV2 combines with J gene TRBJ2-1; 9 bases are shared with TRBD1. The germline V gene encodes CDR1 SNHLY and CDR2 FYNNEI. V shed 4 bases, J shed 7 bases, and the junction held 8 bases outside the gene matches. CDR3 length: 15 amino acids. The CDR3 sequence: CASSAWTGALNEQFF. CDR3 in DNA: TGTGCCAGCAGTGCCTGGACAGGGGCATTGAATGAGCAGTTCTTC.

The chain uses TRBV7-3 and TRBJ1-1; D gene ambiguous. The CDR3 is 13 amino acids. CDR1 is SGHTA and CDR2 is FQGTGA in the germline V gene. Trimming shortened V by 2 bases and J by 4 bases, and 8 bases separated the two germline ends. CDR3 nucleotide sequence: TGTGCCAGCAGCTTATTCCGGGGCACTGAAGCTTTCTTT. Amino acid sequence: CASSLFRGTEAFF. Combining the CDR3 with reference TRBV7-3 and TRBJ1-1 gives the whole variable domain GAGVSQTPSNKVTEKGKYVELRCDPISGHTALYWYRQSLGQGPEFLIYFQGTGAADDSGLPNDRFFAVRPEGSVSTLKIQRTERGDSAVYLCASSLFRGTEAFFGQGTRLTVV.